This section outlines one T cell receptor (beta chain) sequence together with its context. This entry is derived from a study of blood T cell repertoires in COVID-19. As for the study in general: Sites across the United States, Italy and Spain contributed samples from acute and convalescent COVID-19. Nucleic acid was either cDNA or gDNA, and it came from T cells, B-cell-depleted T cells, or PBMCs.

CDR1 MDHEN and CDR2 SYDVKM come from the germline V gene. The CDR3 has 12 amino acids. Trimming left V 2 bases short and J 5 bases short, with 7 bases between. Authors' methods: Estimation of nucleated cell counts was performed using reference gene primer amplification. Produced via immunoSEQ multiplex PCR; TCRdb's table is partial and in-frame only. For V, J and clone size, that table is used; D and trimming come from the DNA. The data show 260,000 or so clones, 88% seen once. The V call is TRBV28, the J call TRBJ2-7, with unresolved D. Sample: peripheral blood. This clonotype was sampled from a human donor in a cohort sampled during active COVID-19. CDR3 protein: CASSLTPHEQYF. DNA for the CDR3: TGTGCCAGCAGTTTAACACCCCACGAGCAGTACTTC.